This TCR beta chain was recorded in a study of cytomegalovirus exposure and HLA in healthy donors. Whole-study findings and limits: The authors judged a highly shared variant cluster likely a sequencing artifact. It was taken for granted in presence/absence analyses that sequencing depth across donors was roughly uniform. Later analysis demonstrated an association between a missense DCLRE1C variant and TCR beta V- and J-gene trimming. In a later analysis, a genetic analysis reported fewer productive-TCR N-insertions in an Asian-associated ancestry cluster than the cohort average.

In the case of this clone: Its antigen remains unidentified. Other DNA sequences of this sample code for an identical CDR3.

CDR1 and CDR2 from the germline V gene are MDHEN and SYDVKM. CDR3 length equals 12 residues. The ends were cut back, 6 bases at V and 3 bases at J, with 6 bases in the middle. 60 Vbeta and 13 Jbeta primers were used in PCR. Repertoires were generated with immunoSEQ multiplex PCR, while TCRdb's copy carries only in-frame clones and drops some. The sample records roughly 250,000 clones, about four fifths being singletons. The sequenced sample was PBMCs. The chain uses TRBV28 and TRBJ1-5; D remains ambiguous. This sequence originates from a girl aged 2-10 years in good health and CMV-seronegative. CDR3 sequence: CASSQNNQPQHF. The CDR3 bases are TGTGCCAGCAGCCAAAACAATCAGCCCCAGCATTTT. The full variable domain, rest sourced from reference TRBV28 and TRBJ1-5, is DVKVTQSSRYLVKRTGEKVFLECVQDMDHENMFWYRQDPGLGLRLIYFSYDVKMKEKGDIPEGYSVSREKKERFSLILESASTNQTSMYLCASSQNNQPQHFGDGTRLSIL.